The 14 T cell receptor beta chains in this list originate from one sample, sequenced in a study of CD8 T cells in ankylosing spondylitis. TCRdb itself ran the 5' RACE reads through MiXCR, one entry per CDR3 protein. The table shows roughly 700,000 distinct CDR3 sequences, with around 19% occurring only once. These receptors' antigens are unknown. Study-level results: Among TCR beta sequences, a motif of under ten highly homologous variants appeared characteristic of ankylosing spondylitis blood.

Material: blood, either unsorted or a sorted T cell fraction (not recorded which). The source is a male donor with ankylosing spondylitis.

This clonotype was seen more than once but under ten times. V usage is TRBV28 and J usage is TRBJ1-2; D possibly corresponds to TRBD1 (6 bases). Germline V gene sequence: CDR1 MDHEN, CDR2 SYDVKM. V lost 6 bases and J 8 bases, leaving 16 bases between the germline ends. The CDR3 sequence is 13 residues long. DNA of the CDR3: TGTGCCAGCAGCTCCGACAGGCTGGAGGGCTACACCTTC. It translates to CASSSDRLEGYTF.

This clonotype occurred a few times. This chain uses TRBV12-3 or TRBV12-4 with TRBJ2-3; 8 nucleotides line up with TRBD2. The CDR3 sequence is 16 residues long. V dropped 6 bases and J dropped 0; count of bases not matched to a gene: 8. The CDR3, as DNA: TGTGCCAGCAGCCTAGCGGGCTTTCGTAGCACAGATACGCAGTATTTT. Encoded protein: CASSLAGFRSTDTQYF.

The V call is TRBV28, the J call TRBJ1-5; 10 bases align to TRBD1. V was clipped by 1 base and J by 5 bases; unmatched bases: 5. The CDR3 is 16 amino acids. Germline lookup yields CDR1 MDHEN and CDR2 SYDVKM. The CDR3 DNA sequence: TGTGCCAGCAGTTTATACGGACAGGGGGTTCATCAGCCCCAGCATTTT. Protein product: CASSLYGQGVHQPQHF. Variable domain in full (rest from reference TRBV28 and TRBJ1-5): DVKVTQSSRYLVKRTGEKVFLECVQDMDHENMFWYRQDPGLGLRLIYFSYDVKMKEKGDIPEGYSVSREKKERFSLILESASTNQTSMYLCASSLYGQGVHQPQHFGDGTRLSIL.

The chain couples TRBV10-3 to TRBJ2-5, with 13 bases lining up with TRBD2. The CDR3 sequence is 15 residues long. Trimming removed 7 bases from V and 2 bases from J; junction bases left unmatched: 4. Looked up from germline, CDR1 is ENHRY and CDR2 is SYGVKD. The CDR3 DNA reads TGTGCCATCAAGGGGACTAGCGGGGCTCAAGAGACCCAGTACTTC. Protein product: CAIKGTSGAQETQYF.

V and J are TRBV18 and TRBJ2-1, with TRBD1 identical over 8 bases. The CDR3 contains 15 residues. V lost 6 bases to trimming and J lost 3 bases; unmatched junction nucleotides: 7. Germline V CDR1 and CDR2: KGHSH, LQKENI. This CDR3 reads CASSRQGADYNEQFF. CDR3 in DNA: TGTGCCAGCTCTCGCCAGGGGGCGGACTACAATGAGCAGTTCTTC.

This chain uses TRBV10-3 with TRBJ1-6; the D gene is possibly TRBD1 (5 bases). The V gene lost 0 bases and the J gene lost 9 bases, with 12 bases spanning the gap. The germline gives CDR1 ENHRY, CDR2 SYGVKD. The length of the CDR3 is 15 residues. The chain's CDR3 is CAISESREGVSPLHF. In nucleotides, the CDR3 is TGTGCCATCAGTGAGTCCAGGGAAGGTGTTTCACCCCTCCACTTT.

The chain uses TRBV20-1 and TRBJ2-4, with D unclear. In germline, CDR1 is DFQATT, CDR2 SNEGSKA (reference sequence). The CDR3 is made up of 14 amino acids. The V gene lost 1 base and the J gene lost 1 base, with 8 bases spanning the gap. The CDR3 is CSARVRAAKNIQYF. The CDR3 DNA reads as TGCAGTGCTAGAGTAAGGGCGGCCAAAAACATTCAGTACTTC.

This clonotype was observed many times. J is TRBJ2-2 and V is TRBV12-3 or TRBV12-4; TRBD1 aligns across 7 bases. The CDR3 is 15 residues long. V shed 6 bases and J 1 base; nucleotides not matched to a gene: 5. CDR3 sequence reads: CASSLGQVNTGELFF. The CDR3 nucleotides are TGTGCCAGCAGCCTAGGACAGGTGAACACCGGGGAGCTGTTTTTT.

This clonotype has more than one count but fewer than ten. This chain joins TRBV28 and TRBJ2-5, with 7 bases fitting TRBD1. Germline V gene lookup returns CDR1 MDHEN and CDR2 SYDVKM. The junction had 8 bases not matched to a gene; V was cut back by 11 bases and J by 2 bases. This CDR3 comprises 13 residues. The CDR3 sequence: CASLTGTQETQYF. The CDR3, as DNA: TGTGCCTCACTGACAGGGACACAAGAGACCCAGTACTTC. The entire variable domain, with the rest obtained from reference TRBV28 and TRBJ2-5, is as follows: DVKVTQSSRYLVKRTGEKVFLECVQDMDHENMFWYRQDPGLGLRLIYFSYDVKMKEKGDIPEGYSVSREKKERFSLILESASTNQTSMYLCASLTGTQETQYFGPGTRLLVL.

This clonotype showed up just a few times. The CDR3 DNA reads as TGTGCCACCAGCAGAATAGGGAGGGGCGGAGGGGGCACAGATACGCAGTATTTT. It specifies CATSRIGRGGGGTDTQYF. The chain is built from TRBV15 and TRBJ2-3, with TRBD2 matching over 7 bases. There are 18 residues in the CDR3. Per the germline V gene, CDR1 is LNHNV and CDR2 is YYDKDF (reference sequence). J gave up 1 base and V 2 bases, and 12 bases lay outside the gene matches. Together with reference TRBV15 and TRBJ2-3, the CDR3 gives the full variable domain: DAMVIQNPRYQVTQFGKPVTLSCSQTLNHNVMYWYQQKSSQAPKLLFHYYDKDFNNEADTPDNFQSRRPNTSFCFLDIRSPGLGDTAMYLCATSRIGRGGGGTDTQYFGPGTRLTVL.

The chain links TRBV12-3 or TRBV12-4 to TRBJ2-5, with D possibly being TRBD1 or TRBD2 (7 bases each). Deletions cut 1 base from V and 7 bases from J, with 16 bases between. This CDR3 contains 15 residues. CDR3 bases: TGTGCCAGCAGTTTAGTAGTGGGCAGGGGGGGGACCCAGTACTTC. It is translated as CASSLVVGRGGTQYF.

This clonotype was seen once. The chain links TRBV11-3 to TRBJ2-3; tentatively, D is TRBD1 or TRBD2 (5 bases each). The germline V and J ends were trimmed by 4 bases and 2 bases, with 13 bases remaining between them. The germline CDR1 and CDR2 sequences are SGHNT and YENEEA. There are 15 residues in the CDR3. Written as DNA, the CDR3 is TGTGCCAGCAGCTCCGGATGGGGGTACACAGATACGCAGTATTTT. Its protein is CASSSGWGYTDTQYF. Full variable domain (remainder filled in from reference TRBV11-3 and TRBJ2-3): EAGVVQSPRYKIIEKKQPVAFWCNPISGHNTLYWYLQNLGQGPELLIRYENEEAVDDSQLPKDRFSAERLKGVDSTLKIQPAELGDSAVYLCASSSGWGYTDTQYFGPGTRLTVL.

V usage is TRBV6-1 and J usage is TRBJ1-6; TRBD1 is a possible D gene (5 bases). The CDR3 sequence is 15 residues long. The germline CDR1 and CDR2 sequences are MNHNS and SASEGT. The ends were cut back, 5 bases at V and 1 base at J, with 9 bases in the middle. The CDR3 here is CASSPDSSYNSPLHF. As DNA, the CDR3 is TGTGCCAGCAGTCCAGACAGTTCCTATAATTCACCCCTCCACTTT.

The rearrangement links TRBV20-1 to TRBJ2-5, with 12 positions matching TRBD2. With V trimmed by 0 bases and J by 5 bases, 7 bases remained unmatched. The CDR3 has 16 amino acids. Germline CDR1 and CDR2: DFQATT and SNEGSKA (reference sequence). The CDR3 here is CSARDASGRAEETQYF. In DNA form, the CDR3 reads TGCAGTGCTAGAGACGCTAGCGGGAGGGCCGAGGAGACCCAGTACTTC.